This TCR beta chain was found in a study of T-cell reconstitution after alpha-beta-depleted transplantation in children. The CDR3 length is 15 residues. V was pared by 4 bases and J by 4 bases, with 19 bases between. Germline V lookup: CDR1 SQVTM, CDR2 ANQGSEA. This clonotype was picked up many times. Antigen unknown. Using unique molecular identifiers, the investigators prepared the TCRbeta library. TCRdb re-analysed the PCR reads in MiXCR, keeping a single row per CDR3 protein. The table records 450,000 to 600,000 distinct CDR3 sequences, about 10% of them present only once. Study results and limitations: Some patients showed high day-60 TCRbeta diversity, which derived from surviving recipient T cells and thymic progenitors. When one year had passed after transplant, most T-cell counts and diversity came from newly produced T cells. Roughly two months post-transplant, alpha-beta T cells reportedly originated from several hundred graft clones that had expanded.

The receptor comes from a child between 2 and 9 years old with inherited bone marrow failure, due to receive a stem cell transplant. V usage is TRBV29-1 and J usage is TRBJ1-1, with D maybe TRBD1 (5 bases). Sequencing used PBMCs, obtained before TCRalphabeta/CD19-depleted stem cell transplant. Here the CDR3 reads CSVATVAGVSTEAFF. The CDR3 region has the DNA TGCAGCGTTGCTACAGTGGCGGGGGTGAGCACTGAAGCTTTCTTT.